Below are 20 T cell receptor beta chains sequenced from a single sample in a study of blood T cell repertoires in COVID-19. The method was immunoSEQ multiplex PCR; TCRdb's version includes in-frame clones alone and lacks a portion of them. The sample shows roughly 200,000 clones, about four fifths of them seen only once. Sequenced: peripheral blood. The source of these receptors is a man aged 50 or older with active or convalescent COVID-19.

The chain uses TRBV27 and TRBJ1-1; perhaps TRBD1 as D (5 bases). V gave up 6 bases and J gave up 1 base, with 9 bases separating them. This CDR3 is built from 13 residues. The V gene's germline CDR1 is MNHEY and CDR2 SMNVEV (reference sequence). CDR3 coding DNA: TGTGCCAGCAGCCGTCAGGGGAACACTGAAGCTTTCTTT. It codes for CASSRQGNTEAFF.

The chain carries TRBV4-3 and TRBJ1-5, with a possible D match to TRBD1 (6 bases). CDR1 and CDR2 (germline): LGHNA, YSLEER. This CDR3 is built from 15 residues. V lost 1 base, J lost 0 bases, and 7 bases lay in between. The CDR3 spells CASSQARGSNQPQHF. The DNA for the CDR3 is TGCGCCAGCAGCCAAGCCAGGGGTAGCAATCAGCCCCAGCATTTT.

CDR3 DNA sequence: TGTGCCAGCAGTTTTTCCAGGGGCCAAGATCTCGGCGAAAAACTGTTTTTT. It encodes CASSFSRGQDLGEKLFF. The chain uses TRBV28 and TRBJ1-4; D may be TRBD1 (6 bases). CDR1 is MDHEN, CDR2 SYDVKM, per germline. The CDR3 is made up of 17 amino acids. V lost 3 bases and J lost 8, with 22 bases in between.

To note about this clone: Other DNA sequences in this specimen translate into the identical CDR3. The V and J genes are TRBV3-1 (or the pseudogene TRBV3-2) and TRBJ2-3; TRBD2 aligns across 8 bases. V dropped 1 base and J dropped 5; count of bases not matched to a gene: 2. Germline-derived CDR1 and CDR2 are LGHDT and YNNKEL (reference sequence). This CDR3 is 14 amino acids long. CDR3 sequence (DNA): TGTGCCAGCAGCCAAGGCGGGGGGCTAGATACGCAGTATTTT. Translating it yields CASSQGGGLDTQYF.

CDR3 DNA sequence: TGTGCCATCAGTGAACGGGAGGATGGCTACACCTTC. Protein sequence: CAISEREDGYTF. J is TRBJ1-2 and V is TRBV10-3; D gene uncertain. The V gene lost 3 bases and the J gene lost 6 bases, with 8 bases spanning the gap. CDR1 and CDR2 from the germline V gene are ENHRY and SYGVKD. The CDR3 is made up of 12 amino acids.

V usage is TRBV7-9 and J usage is TRBJ2-1; maybe TRBD1 (6 bases). Looked up from germline, CDR1 is SEHNR and CDR2 is FQNEAQ (reference sequence). This CDR3 spans 14 amino acids. V lost 5 bases to trimming and J lost 0 bases, with 8 bases between them. In DNA, the CDR3 is TGTGCCAGCAGCCTACAGGGCTCCTACAATGAGCAGTTCTTC. This gives the protein CASSLQGSYNEQFF.

CDR3 protein: CASPNLRASDYEQYF. In nucleotides, the CDR3 is TGCGCCAGCCCTAACCTCAGGGCCTCGGACTACGAGCAGTACTTC. This sequence joins TRBV23-1 and TRBJ2-7; possibly TRBD1 for D (5 bases). TRBV23-1 is annotated as an ORF whose role is uncertain. CDR3 length: 15 amino acids. Trimming left V 8 bases short and J 3 bases short, with 20 bases between.

Turning to this clone: This CDR3 is also generated by other DNA sequences in the sample. The V gene is TRBV30, the J gene TRBJ1-5, with D possibly matching TRBD1 (5 bases). V lost 0 bases and J lost 0, with 9 bases in between. The CDR3 has 15 residues. Germline V lookup: CDR1 GTSNPN, CDR2 SVGIG (reference sequence). The CDR3 nucleotides read TGTGCCTGGAGTGTAGGGACTTATAGCAATCAGCCCCAGCATTTT. Protein sequence: CAWSVGTYSNQPQHF.

The CDR3 sequence: CASRLAGGPGANVLTF. CDR3 DNA: TGTGCCAGCAGACTAGCGGGGGGGCCTGGGGCCAACGTCCTGACTTTC. The chain carries TRBV6-7 and TRBJ2-6; 13 bases align to TRBD2. TRBV6-7 has ORF status, its function being uncertain. The CDR3 runs 16 residues. Losses at the gene ends were 6 bases for V and 2 bases for J; bases not matched to a gene: 1.

This chain links TRBV5-4 with TRBJ2-1; TRBD1 might be the D (5 bases). The V end lost 5 bases, the J end lost 0 bases, and 9 bases lay between the germline ends. The CDR3 has 14 residues. Germline V gene data show CDR1 as SGHNT and CDR2 as YYREEE (reference sequence). The CDR3 loop reads CASRDTYSYNEQFF. In DNA form, the CDR3 reads TGTGCCAGCAGGGACACCTACTCCTACAATGAGCAGTTCTTC.

This clone was detected a few times. The V and J genes are TRBV9 and TRBJ1-4; no clear D gene. The CDR3 is 14 amino acids. Germline CDR1 and CDR2: SGDLS and YYNGEE. Trimming removed 1 base at V and 7 bases at J, with 11 bases between. The CDR3: CASSVLGSAEKLFF. CDR3 in DNA: TGTGCCAGCAGCGTACTAGGGAGTGCTGAAAAACTGTTTTTT.

The chain employs TRBV2 and TRBJ1-5, with 8 bases matching TRBD1. There are 15 residues in the CDR3. Germline trimming cut 2 bases from V and 5 bases from J; bases unmatched to any gene: 5. Germline values: CDR1 SNHLY, CDR2 FYNNEI. The DNA for the CDR3 is TGTGCCAGCAGTGAATCGGACAGGGTATATCAGCCCCAGCATTTT. It encodes CASSESDRVYQPQHF.

Comments on this clone: The sample holds other DNA sequences that translate to the same CDR3. The rearrangement joins TRBV19 to TRBJ1-1; no clear D. V shed 3 bases and J shed 1 base, with 9 bases lying between them. Germline loops: CDR1 LNHDA, CDR2 SQIVND (reference sequence). The length of the CDR3 is 14 residues. The CDR3 nucleotides read TGTGCCAGTAGTATTGGCCAGGCGAACACTGAAGCTTTCTTT. Translation gives CASSIGQANTEAFF.

The gene calls are TRBV5-6 and TRBJ1-1; the D gene is possibly TRBD1 (5 bases). This CDR3 region has 14 residues. Germline CDR1 reads SGHDT; CDR2 reads YYEEEE. Trimming stripped 2 bases from V and 4 bases from J, with 12 bases between. This CDR3 reads CASSLRRASTEAFF. The CDR3 nucleotides are TGTGCCAGCAGCTTACGCAGGGCCTCCACTGAAGCTTTCTTT. Supplemented by reference TRBV5-6 and TRBJ1-1, the full variable domain reads DAGVTQSPTHLIKTRGQQVTLRCSPKSGHDTVSWYQQALGQGPQFIFQYYEEEERQRGNFPDRFSGHQFPNYSSELNVNALLLGDSALYLCASSLRRASTEAFFGQGTRLTVV.

The sample holds one count of this clone. The chain uses TRBV30 and TRBJ1-2; D is possibly TRBD1 (6 bases). Per the germline V gene, CDR1 is GTSNPN and CDR2 is SVGIG (reference sequence). V was clipped by 3 bases and J by 8 bases, with 19 bases between them. The CDR3 extends over 14 amino acids. In DNA, the CDR3 is TGTGCCTGGAGAGGCCCTGGCAGGGGTGGCGGCTACACCTTC. Protein product: CAWRGPGRGGGYTF.

The chain links TRBV6-1 to TRBJ1-2; tentative D call: TRBD1 (6 bases). Germline-derived CDR1 and CDR2 are MNHNS and SASEGT. Trimming shortened V by 1 base and J by 4 bases, and 16 bases separated the two germline ends. The length of the CDR3 is 16 residues. The CDR3 sequence: CASSEGTVSRAYGYTF. The CDR3 DNA sequence: TGTGCCAGCAGTGAAGGGACAGTAAGCCGGGCCTATGGCTACACCTTC.

This clone was counted between two and nine times. The chain joins TRBV27 to TRBJ1-5, with D unclear. From germline, CDR1 is MNHEY and CDR2 SMNVEV (reference sequence). This CDR3 has 15 residues. The V and J ends lost 7 bases and 1 base respectively, with 14 bases between them. The CDR3 protein is CASKEQAGSNQPQHF. DNA of the CDR3: TGTGCCAGCAAAGAGCAAGCGGGAAGCAATCAGCCCCAGCATTTT.

V and J are TRBV19 and TRBJ2-1; 9 bases fit TRBD1. The germline V gene encodes CDR1 LNHDA and CDR2 SQIVND (reference sequence). The CDR3 contains 14 residues. Germline trimming cut 6 bases from V and 6 bases from J; bases unmatched to any gene: 6. DNA of the CDR3: TGTGCCAGTAGCAGGGACAGGGTGTCCAATGAGCAGTTCTTC. Translating it yields CASSRDRVSNEQFF.

The V gene is TRBV6-5, the J gene TRBJ2-2; 12 nucleotides match TRBD2. The CDR3 sequence is 15 residues long. V lost 5 bases and J lost 5; bases outside the gene matches: 3. Germline V CDR1 and CDR2: MNHEY, SVGAGI. For the CDR3, the DNA is TGTGCCAGCAGTCTAGCGGGGGGGAATACCGGGGAGCTGTTTTTT. Protein sequence: CASSLAGGNTGELFF.

The rearrangement uses TRBV7-9 and TRBJ2-2; D is undetermined. Germline V gene lookup returns CDR1 SEHNR and CDR2 FQNEAQ (reference sequence). The CDR3 runs to 14 residues. The V end lost 5 bases, the J end lost 1 base, and 8 bases lay between the germline ends. The CDR3 sequence is CASSLLMNTGELFF. In nucleotides, the CDR3 is TGTGCCAGCAGCCTACTAATGAACACCGGGGAGCTGTTTTTT. Filled out from reference TRBV7-9 and TRBJ2-2, the complete variable domain reads DTGVSQNPRHKITKRGQNVTFRCDPISEHNRLYWYRQTLGQGPEFLTYFQNEAQLEKSRLLSDRFSAERPKGSFSTLEIQRTEQGDSAMYLCASSLLMNTGELFFGEGSRLTVL.